These 10 T cell receptor beta chains were all obtained from the same sample, sequenced in a study of T cells expressing NK-cell markers. TCRdb reprocessed the 5' RACE reads; each CDR3 protein has one entry and no DNA is given. This table lists roughly 390,000 distinct CDR3 sequences. Sequenced: blood T cells: a sorted CD56 or NKG2C T cell subset, CD4+ or CD8+ T cells, or bulk PBMC T cells (not recorded which). The receptors shown here come from a man aged 18-69 years in good health.

The chain combines TRBV18 with TRBJ2-5; as DNA is missing, the TRBD2 call by TCRdb cannot be tested. This CDR3 region has 15 residues. Germline V gene sequence: CDR1 KGHSH, CDR2 LQKENI. CDR3 loop: CASSPPRPSGETQYF.

This chain links TRBV15 with TRBJ1-5. CDR1 is LNHNV, CDR2 YYDKDF, per germline (reference sequence). The CDR3 is 15 residues long. The CDR3 here is CATSRLPGGAQPQHF.

The chain employs TRBV6-5 and TRBJ1-1; without DNA, the TCRdb call of TRBD1 cannot be checked. The CDR3 is 15 amino acids. CDR1 and CDR2 from the germline V gene are MNHEY and SVGAGI. The CDR3 here is CASTSYGRKNTEAFF.

CDR3 sequence: CASSKDRAQETQYF. The chain combines TRBV6-1 with TRBJ2-5; there is no DNA to check the TCRdb D call of TRBD1. This CDR3 has 14 residues. The germline V gene has CDR1 MNHNS and CDR2 SASEGT.

The chain recombines TRBV4-1 with TRBJ2-1. This CDR3 has 17 residues. Germline V gene data show CDR1 as MGHRA and CDR2 as YSYEKL. CDR3 sequence reads: CASSQELNNYPYNEQFF.

The rearrangement uses TRBV20-1 and TRBJ2-7; absent DNA, TCRdb's TRBD2 call cannot be checked. The CDR3 spans 17 residues. Looked up from germline, CDR1 is DFQATT and CDR2 is SNEGSKA (reference sequence). CDR3 residues: CSAGGGGAGTSRYEQYF.

The genes are TRBV27 and TRBJ1-1; TCRdb selects TRBD1, and the lack of DNA leaves this call unchecked. CDR3 length: 14 amino acids. Germline CDR1 and CDR2: MNHEY and SMNVEV (reference sequence). This CDR3 reads CASSVTGSNTEAFF.

The chain carries TRBV7-8 and TRBJ1-5; lacking DNA, the TRBD1 call made by TCRdb goes unchecked. Germline values: CDR1 SGHVS, CDR2 FQNEAQ. This CDR3 comprises 16 residues. CDR3 region: CASSSRQGNSNQPQHF.

The V and J genes are TRBV25-1 and TRBJ1-1. Germline V gives CDR1 MGHDK, CDR2 SYGVNS. The CDR3 totals 15 residues. CDR3 in amino acids: CASSRQGSGNTEAFF.

The chain has TRBV20-1 and TRBJ1-5; TCRdb calls TRBD1, which cannot be checked without DNA. Germline CDR1 reads DFQATT; CDR2 reads SNEGSKA (reference sequence). This CDR3 comprises 13 residues. CDR3 in amino acids: CSAHDRGTQPQHF.